The entry that follows covers one TCR beta chain sequence. This clonotype has more than one count but fewer than ten. The antigen it binds to is not known. No quality values exist for individual bases; no much larger clone is one base distant. The roughly 39 donors, aged roughly 6 to 95 years, were systemically healthy Caucasian individuals from Russia. Roughly 9.5 milliliters of peripheral blood were drawn from each donor into EDTA-treated Vacutainer tubes. Ficoll-Paque density-gradient centrifugation was used to isolate PBMCs, with at least 6 million per sample. Trizol reagent was used to extract total RNA from PBMCs, with at least 6 micrograms per sample. The percentages of naive CD45RAhigh/CD27high T cells were determined by flow cytometry on a PBMC aliquot from every donor. This record belongs to a study of blood T cells in healthy people across ages (dated by TCRdb to the mid-2010s). About the investigation overall: In model experiments, roughly one uniquely barcoded TCR beta cDNA molecule per two T cells was captured by template switching. Two additional independent replicas of 1 million unique cDNA reads from the same blood draw were analyzed for two donors (one aged 18 to 29 and one aged 80 or older). The donors were divided into four age groups: young (average around 17 years), middle-aged (under 40), aged (about 60) and long-lived (about 84). To track age-related changes in TCR beta repertoire diversity, the study relied on deep sequencing normalized with unique cDNA molecular identifiers. What the research found in general, with its limitations: Observed TCR beta diversity correlated strongly with the percentage of naive T cells measured by flow cytometry. Estimates of total diversity based on one million sequenced T cells were considered lower bounds and underestimates. As age increased, observed TCR beta diversity per million T cells dropped in a roughly linear way, and a significant reduction was already evident by age approximately 40. Because profiling used bulk unsorted PBMCs, naive and antigen-experienced compartments could not be compared conclusively. Because donor CMV infection status was unknown, age-related changes in expanded clonotypes were potentially confounded. Compared with the aged group, more naive CD4+ T cells, fewer expanded clones and increased TCR diversity were shown by the long-lived group, suggesting age selection.

To prepare the library, 5' RACE was applied. Instrument used: Illumina HiSeq 2500. A second PCR of about 6 to 12 cycles was run with a J-beta primer mix and a sample-barcoded 5' primer. A unique molecular identifier was introduced onto each TCR beta cDNA molecule by a template-switch 5' adaptor carrying 12 random nucleotides. At least 2.5 million CDR3-containing paired-end reads were obtained from each sample. All of the RNA was converted into first-strand cDNA using the Mint cDNA synthesis kit, with a TRBC-specific oligonucleotide serving as the primer. Following uracil-DNA glycosylase treatment, a first 18-cycle PCR with universal primers M1SS and BC2_uni_R was performed on all cDNA. For the original study's pipeline: Normalization of each sample was performed by random selection of 1 million high-quality reads, each carrying a distinct molecular identifier. Instead of being binned into consensus sequences, reads that shared molecular identifiers were thrown out. CDR3 identification, clonotype clustering and error correction used MiTCR with a Q25 quality threshold and the strictest error-elimination algorithm. Lower-bound total TCR beta diversity was estimated with a nonparametric unseen species model using Euler transformation. The raw public reads went through TCRdb reprocessing: fastp at Q25, MiXCR clone calling, in-frame beta chains kept. One record per CDR3 amino acid sequence lists the most common genes and DNA. The authors' filters were not applied to this entry. This sample gives about 780,000 distinct CDR3 sequences in total; 25% to 30% of them show up just once. The ten largest clones capture about 3% of the sample.

The same sample was also used in a study of T cells of mothers and their children. That second report states: Donors were nine systemically healthy Caucasian individuals: three mothers and their six children. cDNA synthesis used all of the extracted RNA, with around 1.6 ug of RNA in each 15 ul reaction. In the second PCR, the M1S primer introduced both the sample barcodes and 2-4 random nucleotides. Over 10 million TCR beta CDR3 reads came from each mother, compared with some 3.1 million reads from each child. TCR recombination output is similarly shaped by thymic selection in related and unrelated pairs, with a minor effect exerted by inherited differences. Related mother-child pairs always showed normalized repertoire overlap that was slightly higher than in unrelated mother-child pairs, though the difference was never significant. Persistent microchimeric T cell clones were not detected, at a sensitivity of approximately 100 clones per million clonotypes. Deep NGS was used in the study to compare the TCR beta repertoires of mothers and children and to look for features that separate related mother-child pairs from unrelated individuals. The mean age was about 37 +/- 4 years for the mothers and approximately 11 +/- 4 years for the children. After adapter ligation was performed with NEBNext reagents, the libraries were sequenced on an Illumina HiSeq 2000 with 100+100 nt paired-end reads. To prevent cross-contamination, the mother and child libraries were prepared a month apart and were sequenced in separate runs. Between about 500,000 and 2,100,000 distinct TCR beta clonotypes were identified per donor. Naive TCR beta clonotypes were estimated from low-frequency clonotypes matched to each donor's FACS-determined naive share, without sorting.

The sample taken for sequencing was blood. The TCR comes from a boy aged 5-17 years in good health.

The nucleotide sequence reads TGTGCCAGCTCAAAGACTAGCGGGGGATACGAGCAGTACTTC. Translated, it reads CASSKTSGGYEQYF. The chain couples TRBV18 to TRBJ2-5, with 12 middle bases fitting TRBD2. Judging by the DNA end, TRBJ2-7 fits better; the J call may be wrong. The germline V gene sets CDR1 to KGHSH and CDR2 to LQKENI. The CDR3 holds 14 amino acids from the cysteine to the phenylalanine. CDR3 DNA is the only sequence kept; it has 42 bases, read in frame from the first base.